These 26 T cell receptor beta chains were all obtained from the same sample, sequenced in a study of cytomegalovirus exposure and HLA in healthy donors. Both 60 Vbeta primers and 13 Jbeta primers went into the PCR. Libraries were prepared by immunoSEQ multiplex PCR; TCRdb keeps only in-frame clonotypes and omits some of them. The sample has more than 85,000 clones; 69% are singletons. Sequences were obtained from PBMCs. These receptors were collected from a man aged 25-40 years in good health and CMV-seronegative.

This clone has more than one count but fewer than ten. The chain has TRBV18 and TRBJ1-3, with D tentatively TRBD1 (6 bases). The V end lost 5 bases, the J end lost 3 bases, and 20 bases lay between the germline ends. Germline loops: CDR1 KGHSH, CDR2 LQKENI. This CDR3 has 17 amino acids. The CDR3, as DNA: TGTGCCAGCTCAACCCAGCGGCAGGGGAACTTTGGAAACACCATATATTTT. It is translated as CASSTQRQGNFGNTIYF.

This clone was seen a single time. The chain employs TRBV30 and TRBJ2-1, with 7 bases fitting TRBD2. The CDR3 totals 16 residues. The junction had 11 bases not matched to a gene; V was cut back by 3 bases and J by 3 bases. CDR1 and CDR2 from the germline V gene are GTSNPN and SVGIG (reference sequence). In DNA, the CDR3 is TGTGCCTGGAGGTCCTTAGAGCGGGGTATCTACAATGAGCAGTTCTTC. As protein: CAWRSLERGIYNEQFF.

The rearrangement uses TRBV28 and TRBJ2-7, with D possibly being TRBD2 (5 bases). Deletions cut 8 bases from V and 3 bases from J, with 8 bases between. This CDR3 region has 11 residues. CDR1 is MDHEN and CDR2 is SYDVKM in the germline V gene. Written as DNA, the CDR3 is TGTGCCAGCTCTCGGGGCTACGAGCAGTACTTC. Its translation: CASSRGYEQYF.

The chain has TRBV30 and TRBJ2-1; TRBD2 agrees at 7 bases. CDR1 and CDR2 from the germline V gene are GTSNPN and SVGIG (reference sequence). V gave up 1 base and J gave up 9 bases; unmatched junction bases: 12. CDR3 length: 15 amino acids. The CDR3 region is CAWSGSSGLLGEQFF. CDR3 bases: TGTGCCTGGAGTGGGTCTAGCGGACTACTGGGTGAGCAGTTCTTC.

Comments on this clone: Different DNA sequences within this sample yield the same CDR3. The gene calls are TRBV7-2 and TRBJ2-7; TRBD2 is a possible D gene (6 bases). V was pared by 0 bases and J by 0 bases, with 9 bases between. The CDR3 is made up of 15 amino acids. In germline, CDR1 is SGHTA, CDR2 FQGNSA. CDR3 DNA: TGTGCCAGCAGCTTAGCTAGCGGAAGCTCCTACGAGCAGTACTTC. The encoded protein is CASSLASGSSYEQYF.

A few counts support this clone. The chain uses TRBV29-1 and TRBJ2-3, with 11 bases that match TRBD1. The germline V gene encodes CDR1 SQVTM and CDR2 ANQGSEA. V shed 2 bases, J shed 3 bases, and the junction held 4 bases outside the gene matches. The CDR3 runs to 15 residues. CDR3 amino acids: CSVETGTGGTDTQYF. The CDR3 DNA reads TGCAGCGTTGAAACCGGGACAGGGGGAACAGATACGCAGTATTTT.

V is TRBV28 and J is TRBJ2-7; tentatively, D is TRBD1 (5 bases). The ends were cut back, 3 bases at V and 4 bases at J, with 16 bases in the middle. This CDR3 is 15 amino acids long. Germline V gene data show CDR1 as MDHEN and CDR2 as SYDVKM. The CDR3 region is CASSFFAGPVYEQYF. CDR3 nucleotide sequence: TGTGCCAGCAGTTTTTTTGCAGGGCCCGTGTACGAGCAGTACTTC. The whole variable domain, remainder taken from reference TRBV28 and TRBJ2-7, is DVKVTQSSRYLVKRTGEKVFLECVQDMDHENMFWYRQDPGLGLRLIYFSYDVKMKEKGDIPEGYSVSREKKERFSLILESASTNQTSMYLCASSFFAGPVYEQYFGPGTRLTVT.

A few counts support this clone. The chain is built from TRBV6-1 and TRBJ2-7; 13 positions agree with TRBD2. This CDR3 is built from 14 residues. The ends lost 5 bases at V and 10 bases at J; junction bases unmatched: 8. Germline lookup yields CDR1 MNHNS and CDR2 SASEGT. This CDR3 is CASSLGTSGNKQYF. CDR3 sequence (DNA): TGTGCCAGCAGTCTTGGGACTAGCGGGAATAAACAGTACTTC.

This clone was counted only a few times. The chain recombines TRBV28 with TRBJ2-5, with TRBD1 as a possible D gene (7 bases). CDR3 length: 15 residues. V was cut by 5 bases and J by 6 bases, with 19 bases left in between. Germline CDR1 MDHEN, CDR2 SYDVKM. This chain's CDR3 is CASSGGDRSVKTQYF. The CDR3 nucleotides read TGTGCCAGCAGTGGAGGGGACAGATCGGTAAAGACCCAGTACTTC.

The CDR3 reads CASSPQVYNEQFF. The CDR3 DNA sequence: TGTGCCAGTAGTCCACAGGTTTACAATGAGCAGTTCTTC. This rearrangement joins TRBV19 to TRBJ2-1; maybe TRBD1 (5 bases). The V end was cut by 5 bases, the J end by 4 bases, with 9 bases between. Germline assignment: CDR1 LNHDA and CDR2 SQIVND (reference sequence). The CDR3 consists of 13 residues. Full variable domain (remainder filled in from reference TRBV19 and TRBJ2-1): DGGITQSPKYLFRKEGQNVTLSCEQNLNHDAMYWYRQDPGQGLRLIYYSQIVNDFQKGDIAEGYSVSREKKESFPLTVTSAQKNPTAFYLCASSPQVYNEQFFGPGTRLTVL.

The rearrangement joins TRBV19 to TRBJ2-7, with D possibly being TRBD1 (6 bases). CDR1 is LNHDA and CDR2 is SQIVND in the germline V gene (reference sequence). V was clipped by 3 bases and J by 3 bases, with 12 bases between them. This CDR3 has 14 residues. The CDR3 DNA sequence: TGTGCCAGTAGTATCACAGGGTCCGGCTACGAGCAGTACTTC. It specifies CASSITGSGYEQYF.

This clone was counted a few times. The rearrangement uses TRBV6-5 and TRBJ2-5; TRBD2 matches 7 bases. The CDR3 sequence is 15 residues long. The ends lost 2 bases at V and 4 bases at J; junction bases unmatched: 7. Germline loops: CDR1 MNHEY, CDR2 SVGAGI. Here the CDR3 reads CASSYTSGERETQYF. The CDR3 DNA follows: TGTGCCAGCAGTTACACCAGCGGGGAGAGAGAGACCCAGTACTTC.

The chain employs TRBV5-5 and TRBJ2-1; 7 nucleotides align to TRBD2. V shed 1 base and J 7 bases; nucleotides not matched to a gene: 11. Germline V gives CDR1 SGHKS, CDR2 YYEKEE (reference sequence). This CDR3 comprises 16 residues. This CDR3 reads CASSLNFRGSNNEQFF. As DNA, the CDR3 is TGTGCCAGCAGCTTGAATTTCCGCGGGAGCAATAATGAGCAGTTCTTC.

This clone was seen a few times. The chain employs TRBV29-1 and TRBJ2-3; 9 bases match TRBD2. Trimming removed 1 base from V and 1 base from J; junction bases left unmatched: 9. The germline CDR1 and CDR2 sequences are SQVTM and ANQGSEA. The CDR3 runs 17 residues. CDR3 residues: CSVEGLAGMDRTDTQYF. The CDR3 region has the DNA TGCAGCGTTGAAGGGCTAGCGGGAATGGATCGCACAGATACGCAGTATTTT.

The chain has TRBV28 and TRBJ2-1, with a weak D call TRBD2 (5 bases). The CDR3 is 15 amino acids. Germline lookup yields CDR1 MDHEN and CDR2 SYDVKM. Deletions cut 2 bases from V and 0 bases from J, with 8 bases between. The CDR3 is CASSLVGSSYNEQFF. The CDR3 DNA follows: TGTGCCAGCAGTTTAGTGGGGAGCTCCTACAATGAGCAGTTCTTC. Supplemented by reference TRBV28 and TRBJ2-1, the full variable domain reads DVKVTQSSRYLVKRTGEKVFLECVQDMDHENMFWYRQDPGLGLRLIYFSYDVKMKEKGDIPEGYSVSREKKERFSLILESASTNQTSMYLCASSLVGSSYNEQFFGPGTRLTVL.

This rearrangement joins TRBV9 to TRBJ1-1; 10 nucleotides match TRBD1. CDR3 length equals 15 residues. In germline, CDR1 is SGDLS, CDR2 YYNGEE. After removal of 3 bases from V and 4 bases from J, the junction contained 6 bases not matched to a gene. The CDR3 sequence: CASSETGGGSTEAFF. The DNA for the CDR3 is TGTGCCAGCAGCGAGACAGGGGGCGGGAGCACTGAAGCTTTCTTT.

CDR3 nucleotides: TGTGCCAGCAGCTTCGGGATCAGTTATGGCTACACCTTC. Translated, it gives CASSFGISYGYTF. The genes are TRBV5-5 and TRBJ1-2; D is uncertain. Per germline, CDR1 SGHKS and CDR2 YYEKEE (reference sequence). Trimming pared 2 bases from V and 5 bases from J, leaving 10 bases between. CDR3 size: 13 residues. The complete variable domain, with remaining parts taken from reference TRBV5-5 and TRBJ1-2, reads DAGVTQSPTHLIKTRGQQVTLRCSPISGHKSVSWYQQVLGQGPQFIFQYYEKEERGRGNFPDRFSARQFPNYSSELNVNALLLGDSALYLCASSFGISYGYTFGSGTRLTVV.

CDR3 sequence: CASSRGEAANTEAFF. For the CDR3, the DNA is TGTGCCAGCAGCCGTGGAGAGGCCGCGAACACTGAAGCTTTCTTT. The chain joins TRBV11-2 to TRBJ1-1; D not resolved. Germline loops: CDR1 SGHAT, CDR2 FQNNGV. CDR3 length equals 15 residues. With 5 bases removed from V and 1 base from J, the gap between germline ends came to 14 bases.

V usage is TRBV11-3 and J usage is TRBJ2-7, with 8 nucleotides matching TRBD1. V gave up 5 bases and J gave up 2 bases; unmatched junction bases: 2. The CDR3 contains 13 residues. Germline loops: CDR1 SGHNT, CDR2 YENEEA. CDR3 nucleotide sequence: TGTGCCAGCAGCGGGGGACAGGCCTACGAGCAGTACTTC. It is translated as CASSGGQAYEQYF.

As for this clone: It is likely a read error, because the conserved phenylalanine at the end of the CDR3 is missing. The J gene is TRBJ2-7, the V gene TRBV7-9; 11 bases are a match to TRBD2. This CDR3 region has 16 residues. V trimming: 3 bases; J trimming: 5 bases; junction bases outside the gene matches: 9. Germline V gene data show CDR1 as SEHNR and CDR2 as FQNEAQ (reference sequence). The CDR3 DNA reads as TGTGCCAGCAGCTTCGGGACTAGCGGCGCGGGTAACGAGCAGTACCTC. Translating gives CASSFGTSGAGNEQYL.

The chain couples TRBV19 to TRBJ1-1; D perhaps matches TRBD1 (6 bases). CDR3 length: 15 residues. Trimming pared 4 bases from V and 8 bases from J, leaving 20 bases between. The germline gives CDR1 LNHDA, CDR2 SQIVND (reference sequence). This CDR3 is CASSTKRTGSEEAFF. The CDR3 DNA follows: TGTGCCAGTAGTACAAAACGCACAGGGTCGGAGGAAGCTTTCTTT.

The chain employs TRBV27 and TRBJ2-7, with 9 bases identical to TRBD1. Germline assignment: CDR1 MNHEY and CDR2 SMNVEV (reference sequence). V shed 7 bases and J 5 bases; nucleotides not matched to a gene: 12. CDR3 length equals 15 residues. The CDR3: CASTPRGTGRDEQYF. DNA of the CDR3: TGTGCCAGCACTCCGAGGGGGACAGGGAGGGACGAGCAGTACTTC.

The rearrangement links TRBV2 to TRBJ1-5; maybe TRBD1 (6 bases). The CDR3 has 14 residues. Germline V gene sequence: CDR1 SNHLY, CDR2 FYNNEI. V was shortened by 7 bases and J by 5 bases, with 15 bases between the two germline ends. CDR3 protein: CASTKDRDDQPQHF. CDR3 in DNA: TGTGCCAGCACTAAGGACAGAGACGATCAGCCCCAGCATTTT.

The chain links TRBV6-5 to TRBJ2-7, with 12 positions matching TRBD1. This CDR3 region has 15 residues. Germline loops: CDR1 MNHEY, CDR2 SVGAGI. V lost 6 bases to trimming and J lost 9 bases; unmatched junction nucleotides: 12. The CDR3 reads CASSPPGQGAESQYF. The CDR3, as DNA: TGTGCCAGCAGCCCCCCGGGACAGGGGGCTGAGTCGCAGTACTTC.

The rearrangement uses TRBV6-1 and TRBJ2-3, with D maybe TRBD2 (6 bases). The CDR3 totals 13 residues. CDR1 and CDR2 from the germline V gene are MNHNS and SASEGT. V was pared by 5 bases and J by 2 bases, with 8 bases between. Written as DNA, the CDR3 is TGTGCCAGCAGTTGGGACTTCACAGATACGCAGTATTTT. Its protein product is CASSWDFTDTQYF.

This chain connects TRBV6-1 to TRBJ1-2; possibly TRBD1 for D (6 bases). CDR3 length: 15 residues. Trimming shortened V by 4 bases and J by 2 bases, and 14 bases separated the two germline ends. Germline assignment: CDR1 MNHNS and CDR2 SASEGT. CDR3 DNA sequence: TGTGCCAGCAGTGCAGAGGGGGGGGCAAACTATGGCTACACCTTC. Translating it yields CASSAEGGANYGYTF.